What follows are 18 T cell receptor beta chains derived from one specimen sequenced in a study of shared T cell receptors in the human thymus. Assay used: immunoSEQ multiplex PCR; TCRdb lists only in-frame clones, some missing. The table includes some 720,000 clones, approximately 87% detected once. The same data also went into a second study, on human thymus T cells.

The sequenced sample consisted of thymocytes. The receptors come from a boy under three years old with a congenital heart defect.

In its sample, this clone was seen a few times. This chain connects TRBV5-1 to TRBJ1-2; perhaps TRBD1 as D (5 bases). The CDR3 totals 14 residues. V was cut by 5 bases and J by 2 bases, with 13 bases left in between. Germline CDR1 is SGHRS and CDR2 is YFSETQ. The CDR3 protein is CASRGRDANYGYTF. CDR3 nucleotides: TGCGCCAGCAGGGGGCGGGATGCGAACTATGGCTACACCTTC.

The V and J genes are TRBV21-1 and TRBJ2-5; the tabulated D call, TRBD2, remains unverified against the DNA. TRBV21-1 is deemed a pseudogene. This CDR3 contains 14 residues. The DNA for the CDR3 is TGTGCCAGCAGCAAAGGGACTATCCAAGAGACCCAGTACTTC. Translating it yields CASSKGTIQETQYF.

This chain links TRBV4-1 with TRBJ2-1; TRBD2 aligns across 12 bases. The CDR3 covers 20 residues. Germline trimming cut 0 bases from V and 5 bases from J; bases unmatched to any gene: 14. Germline CDR1 and CDR2: MGHRA and YSYEKL. The CDR3 region is CASSQDDPGLAGEGDNEQFF. The DNA for the CDR3 is TGCGCCAGCAGCCAAGATGACCCGGGACTAGCGGGCGAGGGAGACAATGAGCAGTTCTTC.

This chain joins TRBV29-1 and TRBJ2-7, with 7 bases matching TRBD2. The CDR3 sequence is 13 residues long. The germline V gene encodes CDR1 SQVTM and CDR2 ANQGSEA. With 1 base clipped from V and 3 bases from J, the junction kept 3 bases outside the gene matches. Written as DNA, the CDR3 is TGCAGCGTTGAAGGGAGCGGGAACTACGAGCAGTACTTC. Amino acid sequence: CSVEGSGNYEQYF.

This chain joins TRBV7-2 and TRBJ2-3; 8 nucleotides agree with TRBD2. The CDR3 length is 19 residues. Germline V gene lookup returns CDR1 SGHTA and CDR2 FQGNSA. J lost 2 bases, V lost 5 bases, and 18 bases had no gene match. The CDR3 DNA sequence: TGTGCCAGCAGCCGGCTTGTCACTAGCGGACCAAGTCTCACAGATACGCAGTATTTT. Amino acids: CASSRLVTSGPSLTDTQYF. Filled out from reference TRBV7-2 and TRBJ2-3, the complete variable domain reads GAGVSQSPSNKVTEKGKDVELRCDPISGHTALYWYRQSLGQGLEFLIYFQGNSAPDKSGLPSDRFSAERTGGSVSTLTIQRTQQEDSAVYLCASSRLVTSGPSLTDTQYFGPGTRLTVL.

The rearrangement joins TRBV5-1 to TRBJ2-2, with D possibly matching TRBD1 (6 bases). The CDR3 length is 14 residues. Germline V gives CDR1 SGHRS, CDR2 YFSETQ. V gave up 4 bases and J gave up 5 bases, with 12 bases separating them. The CDR3 protein is CASSTHRVTGELFF. Here the CDR3 DNA reads TGCGCCAGCAGCACCCACAGGGTTACCGGGGAGCTGTTTTTT.

This clone was observed once. The chain employs TRBV28 and TRBJ1-2; 7 nucleotides agree with TRBD1. The CDR3 has 16 amino acids. With 6 bases clipped from V and 1 base from J, the junction kept 11 bases outside the gene matches. Per the germline V gene, CDR1 is MDHEN and CDR2 is SYDVKM. The CDR3 DNA follows: TGTGCCAGCAGCGAACGAGGGGGCCCCCTTAACTATGGCTACACCTTC. The encoded protein is CASSERGGPLNYGYTF.

This chain uses TRBV6-5 with TRBJ2-5; 8 nucleotides align to TRBD2. CDR3 length equals 15 residues. Germline loops: CDR1 MNHEY, CDR2 SVGAGI. V shed 2 bases and J 2 bases; nucleotides not matched to a gene: 4. CDR3 coding DNA: TGTGCCAGCAGTTACAAACTAGCGGAGCAAGAGACCCAGTACTTC. It encodes CASSYKLAEQETQYF.

For the CDR3, the DNA is TGTGCCTGGAGGTCCCAATCAGACCCTCCGGGACTAGCGGGGGGCCTCGGTGGTTTCGATACGCAGTATTTT. Translated, it gives CAWRSQSDPPGLAGGLGGFDTQYF. The V call is TRBV30, the J call TRBJ2-3; 15 bases agree with TRBD2. The CDR3 consists of 24 residues. The trim removed 3 bases at V and 6 bases at J, leaving 31 bases unmatched. Germline lookup yields CDR1 GTSNPN and CDR2 SVGIG (reference sequence).

This clone was observed once. The rearrangement joins TRBV29-1 to TRBJ2-1; 8 nucleotides align to TRBD1. Germline CDR1 reads SQVTM; CDR2 reads ANQGSEA. This CDR3 is 13 amino acids long. CDR3 sequence (DNA): TGCACCCTTGGGGACAGGCGACGCAATGAGCAGTTCTTC. Its protein product is CTLGDRRRNEQFF.

The chain carries TRBV9 and TRBJ2-1, with D possibly TRBD1 on 5 matching bases. Germline loops: CDR1 SGDLS, CDR2 YYNGEE. This CDR3 is built from 17 residues. Trimming shortened V by 4 bases and J by 1 base, and 18 bases separated the two germline ends. The DNA for the CDR3 is TGTGCCAGCAGCAGGGGCTTGCGACAACCGTCCTACAATGAGCAGTTCTTC. Protein sequence: CASSRGLRQPSYNEQFF.

The V and J genes are TRBV20-1 and TRBJ2-7, with no clear D. Germline V gene lookup returns CDR1 DFQATT and CDR2 SNEGSKA (reference sequence). The CDR3 is 11 residues long. Trimming cost V 0 bases and J 5 bases, with 5 bases left between them. The CDR3 DNA sequence: TGCAGTGCTAGAGATCAGGACGAGCAGTACTTC. Encoded protein: CSARDQDEQYF.

The chain uses TRBV10-1 and TRBJ1-5, with 8 positions matching TRBD1. This CDR3 contains 16 residues. Germline V gene data show CDR1 as WNHNN and CDR2 as SYGVQD (reference sequence). Trimming at V came to 0 bases and at J to 4 bases, leaving 5 bases not matched to a gene. The DNA for the CDR3 is TGCGCCAGCAGTGAGTCTCAGGACAGGGAGAATCAGCCCCAGCATTTT. Translation gives CASSESQDRENQPQHF.

There are a few counts of this clone. The CDR3 bases are TGTGCCAGCAGCCGTAACTCCGGGACAGAAGAGACCCAGTACTTC. Encoded protein: CASSRNSGTEETQYF. This rearrangement joins TRBV4-2 to TRBJ2-5; 7 nucleotides match TRBD1. In germline, CDR1 is LGHNA, CDR2 YNFKEQ. V dropped 4 bases and J dropped 3; count of bases not matched to a gene: 8. The CDR3 has 15 amino acids.

There are a few counts of this clone. This chain connects TRBV10-2 to TRBJ1-1, with a weak D call TRBD1 (5 bases). V lost 3 bases and J 1 base, leaving 15 bases between the germline ends. The CDR3 spans 16 residues. Germline CDR1 reads WSHSY; CDR2 reads SAAADI. CDR3 sequence reads: CASSDGSLGPNTEAFF. The CDR3 region has the DNA TGCGCCAGCAGTGACGGCTCACTGGGGCCGAACACTGAAGCTTTCTTT.

The genes are TRBV2 and TRBJ1-5; no clear D gene. There are 18 residues in the CDR3. The germline V and J ends were trimmed by 4 bases and 0 bases, with 19 bases remaining between them. CDR1 and CDR2 from the germline V gene are SNHLY and FYNNEI. The CDR3 DNA sequence: TGTGCCAGCAGTGCGGAAAGGGAGGGCTTTTATAGCAATCAGCCCCAGCATTTT. Translating it yields CASSAEREGFYSNQPQHF.

The chain links TRBV18 to TRBJ2-7, with 13 positions matching TRBD2. CDR1 and CDR2 (germline): KGHSH, LQKENI. The V segment lost 6 bases and the J segment 4 bases; nucleotides outside the gene matches: 18. The CDR3 extends over 19 amino acids. CDR3 coding DNA: TGTGCCAGCTCGGGCGGACAGGGGGAGACTAGCGGGAGGACGTACGAGCAGTACTTC. Translated, it gives CASSGGQGETSGRTYEQYF.

This chain's CDR3 is CASSIACGQPNGNTIYF. The CDR3 coding sequence is TGTGCCAGTAGTATAGCTTGTGGACAGCCAAATGGAAACACCATATATTTT. This chain joins TRBV19 and TRBJ1-3, with D possibly TRBD1 on 6 matching bases. V lost 1 base, J lost 3 bases, and 16 bases lay in between. Germline V CDR1 and CDR2: LNHDA, SQIVND (reference sequence). This CDR3 has 17 amino acids.